Following are 16 T cell receptor beta chains from one sample sequenced in a study of blood T cell repertoires in COVID-19 (dated by TCRdb to about 2020). The receptor library was made with the immunoSEQ multiplex PCR assay. TCRdb's version of the immuneACCESS table is confined to in-frame rearrangements and falls short of the full clone set. An unresolved V gene accounts for under half of the shortfall where checked; the remainder is of unknown origin. The sample table lists approximately 300,000 clones, 75% to 95% of them with a count of one. Together, the top ten hold more than 6% of the sample. Sequences were obtained from peripheral blood. All receptors come from a woman in her thirties with COVID-19, enrolled during active disease.

This clone has just one count. The genes are TRBV5-3 and TRBJ1-3, with 9 positions matching TRBD1. TRBV5-3 is reported as an ORF; its role is uncertain. V shed 4 bases and J 4 bases; nucleotides not matched to a gene: 9. This CDR3 comprises 16 residues. The CDR3 is CARSMPGQGTGNTIYF. The DNA of the CDR3 is TGTGCCAGAAGCATGCCGGGACAGGGAACGGGAAACACCATATATTTT.

The V gene is TRBV7-2, the J gene TRBJ1-2; weak D call: TRBD1 (5 bases). Per the germline V gene, CDR1 is SGHTA and CDR2 is FQGNSA. With 4 bases removed from V and 5 bases from J, the gap between germline ends came to 11 bases. This CDR3 spans 13 amino acids. The CDR3 DNA is TGTGCCAGCAGCTCCCCGGGGGGGTATGGCTACACCTTC. It specifies CASSSPGGYGYTF.

This chain uses TRBV5-5 with TRBJ1-2; possibly TRBD1 for D (5 bases). Germline V gene lookup returns CDR1 SGHKS and CDR2 YYEKEE (reference sequence). Trimming cost V 3 bases and J 4 bases, with 10 bases left between them. The CDR3 is made up of 13 amino acids. Here the CDR3 reads CASSSGRAYGYTF. CDR3 bases: TGTGCCAGCAGCTCGGGCAGGGCCTATGGCTACACCTTC.

The chain links TRBV11-2 to TRBJ1-3, with TRBD1 as a possible D gene (5 bases). CDR1 and CDR2 from the germline V gene are SGHAT and FQNNGV. This CDR3 is 14 amino acids long. Trimming removed 5 bases at V and 0 bases at J, with 8 bases between. CDR3 DNA sequence: TGTGCCAGCAGCCTGACAGTCTCTGGAAACACCATATATTTT. The encoded protein is CASSLTVSGNTIYF.

This chain links TRBV6-5 with TRBJ1-3; the D is unclear. The V end was cut by 7 bases, the J end by 2 bases, with 15 bases between. CDR3 size: 15 residues. Germline V lookup: CDR1 MNHEY, CDR2 SVGAGI. CDR3 region: CASKVTKEAGNTIYF. As DNA, the CDR3 is TGTGCCAGCAAAGTTACGAAGGAGGCTGGAAACACCATATATTTT.

The chain uses TRBV2 and TRBJ1-2; D is undetermined. Germline V gene sequence: CDR1 SNHLY, CDR2 FYNNEI. The CDR3 is made up of 14 amino acids. Trimming shortened V by 6 bases and J by 8 bases, and 19 bases separated the two germline ends. The DNA of the CDR3 is TGTGCCAGCAGAGCCGATACGACATTATCAGGCTACACCTTC. It codes for CASRADTTLSGYTF. The complete variable domain, with remaining parts taken from reference TRBV2 and TRBJ1-2, reads EPEVTQTPSHQVTQMGQEVILRCVPISNHLYFYWYRQILGQKVEFLVSFYNNEISEKSEIFDDQFSVERPDGSNFTLKIRSTKLEDSAMYFCASRADTTLSGYTFGSGTRLTVV.

The chain carries TRBV28 and TRBJ2-1, with 11 bases lining up with TRBD2. V lost 8 bases, J lost 9 bases, and 18 bases stayed unmatched. The CDR3 loop spans 17 amino acids. Germline V gene lookup returns CDR1 MDHEN and CDR2 SYDVKM. The CDR3 protein is CASSEGGVGLAGGEQFF. The CDR3 nucleotides are TGTGCCAGCTCCGAAGGGGGGGTCGGACTAGCGGGCGGTGAGCAGTTCTTC.

The gene calls are TRBV9 and TRBJ2-3; 9 nucleotides agree with TRBD2. V was pared by 2 bases and J by 0 bases, with 4 bases of the junction left unmatched. Germline CDR1 and CDR2: SGDLS and YYNGEE. This CDR3 has 16 amino acids. The DNA for the CDR3 is TGTGCCAGCAGCGTGACTAGCGGTACTAGCACAGATACGCAGTATTTT. This codes for CASSVTSGTSTDTQYF. The whole variable domain, filled in from reference TRBV9 and TRBJ2-3, reads DSGVTQTPKHLITATGQRVTLRCSPRSGDLSVYWYQQSLDQGLQFLIQYYNGEERAKGNILERFSAQQFPDLHSELNLSSLELGDSALYFCASSVTSGTSTDTQYFGPGTRLTVL.

The chain recombines TRBV4-1 with TRBJ2-2, with D perhaps matching TRBD2 (6 bases). Trimming stripped 4 bases from V and 1 base from J, with 13 bases between. This CDR3 has 16 amino acids. Germline V CDR1 and CDR2: MGHRA, YSYEKL. CDR3 loop: CASSRLGRENTGELFF. In DNA form, the CDR3 reads TGCGCCAGCAGCCGATTGGGGCGGGAGAACACCGGGGAGCTGTTTTTT.

The chain is built from TRBV6-5 and TRBJ2-7; TRBD2 is a possible D gene (6 bases). Trimming left V 9 bases short and J 1 base short, with 13 bases between. CDR1 is MNHEY, CDR2 SVGAGI, per germline. This CDR3 has 13 residues. The DNA for the CDR3 is TGTGCCAGTAAAAACGCGGGGTCCTACGAGCAGTACTTC. It translates to CASKNAGSYEQYF.

This clone was observed a single time. The chain combines TRBV11-2 with TRBJ1-6, with a tentative D call TRBD1 (5 bases). CDR1 is SGHAT, CDR2 FQNNGV, per germline. The CDR3 is 17 amino acids. Trimming took 5 bases from V and 7 from J, leaving 21 bases between them. CDR3 DNA sequence: TGTGCCAGCAGCCTCCAGAGACTGGGGACTAAGAATTCACCCCTCCACTTT. This encodes CASSLQRLGTKNSPLHF.

The chain is built from TRBV7-2 and TRBJ2-3; no clear D gene. The V end lost 1 base, the J end lost 2 bases, and 13 bases lay between the germline ends. The CDR3 is 16 amino acids. Germline CDR1 SGHTA, CDR2 FQGNSA. The CDR3 loop is CASSLVALTFTDTQYF. The CDR3 DNA is TGTGCCAGCAGCTTAGTAGCACTGACCTTCACAGATACGCAGTATTTT.

This chain connects TRBV4-1 to TRBJ1-5, with unresolved D. V dropped 1 base and J dropped 0 bases, with 10 bases sitting between them. This CDR3 region has 16 residues. The germline V gene has CDR1 MGHRA and CDR2 YSYEKL. The CDR3, as DNA: TGCGCCAGCAGCCAAGTGCACAGAAATAGCAATCAGCCCCAGCATTTT. This codes for CASSQVHRNSNQPQHF.

As DNA, the CDR3 is TGTGCCAGCAGCCTATTAGCGTACTCCTACGAGCAGTACTTC. It specifies CASSLLAYSYEQYF. V usage is TRBV11-2 and J usage is TRBJ2-7; tentatively, D is TRBD2 (5 bases). Germline CDR1 reads SGHAT; CDR2 reads FQNNGV. With 5 bases removed from V and 0 bases from J, the gap between germline ends came to 11 bases. The CDR3 has 14 amino acids.

V is TRBV5-4 and J is TRBJ1-1; 8 positions match TRBD1. V gave up 5 bases and J gave up 2 bases; unmatched junction bases: 5. The CDR3 covers 14 residues. Germline CDR1 reads SGHNT; CDR2 reads YYREEE (reference sequence). This CDR3 reads CASRRDRSNTEAFF. The CDR3 bases are TGTGCCAGCAGACGGGACAGGTCAAACACTGAAGCTTTCTTT.

Comment on this clone: The sample has other DNA sequences that encode this CDR3 too. This chain connects TRBV5-1 to TRBJ2-3; TRBD1 agrees at 9 bases. Germline CDR1 and CDR2: SGHRS and YFSETQ. V lost 5 bases to trimming and J lost 3 bases; unmatched junction nucleotides: 1. This CDR3 contains 13 residues. CDR3 DNA: TGCGCCAGCAGGACAGGGGGGACAGATACGCAGTATTTT. Amino acids: CASRTGGTDTQYF.